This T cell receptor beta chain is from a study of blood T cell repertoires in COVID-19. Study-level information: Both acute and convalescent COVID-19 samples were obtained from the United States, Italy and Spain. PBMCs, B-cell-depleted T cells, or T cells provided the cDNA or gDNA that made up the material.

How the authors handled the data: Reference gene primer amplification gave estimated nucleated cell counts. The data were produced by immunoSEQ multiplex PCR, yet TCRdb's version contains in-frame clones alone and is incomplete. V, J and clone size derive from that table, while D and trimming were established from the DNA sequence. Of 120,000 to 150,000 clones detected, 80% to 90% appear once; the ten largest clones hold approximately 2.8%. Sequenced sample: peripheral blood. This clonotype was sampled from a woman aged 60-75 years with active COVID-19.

The DNA for the CDR3 is TGTGCCAGTAGTATATCCGGGACAGGGACCTACGAGCAGTACTTC. As protein: CASSISGTGTYEQYF. The rearrangement uses TRBV19 and TRBJ2-7, with 9 bases matching TRBD1. Germline V CDR1 and CDR2: LNHDA, SQIVND (reference sequence). CDR3 length equals 15 residues. V lost 2 bases, J lost 2 bases, and 4 bases stayed unmatched.